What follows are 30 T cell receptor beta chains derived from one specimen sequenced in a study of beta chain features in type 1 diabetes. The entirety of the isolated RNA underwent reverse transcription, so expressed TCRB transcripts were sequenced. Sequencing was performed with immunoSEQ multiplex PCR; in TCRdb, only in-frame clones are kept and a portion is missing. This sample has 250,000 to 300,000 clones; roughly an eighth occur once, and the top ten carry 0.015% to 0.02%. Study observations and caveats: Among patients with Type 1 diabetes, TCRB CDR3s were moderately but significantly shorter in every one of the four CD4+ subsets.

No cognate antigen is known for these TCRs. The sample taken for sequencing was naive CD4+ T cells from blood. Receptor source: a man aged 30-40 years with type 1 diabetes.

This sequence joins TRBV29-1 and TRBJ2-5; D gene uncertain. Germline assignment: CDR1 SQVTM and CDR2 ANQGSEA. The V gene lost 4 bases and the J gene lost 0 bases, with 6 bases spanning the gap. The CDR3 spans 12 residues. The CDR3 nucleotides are TGCAGCGTTGCCCAGAACCAAGAGACCCAGTACTTC. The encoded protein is CSVAQNQETQYF.

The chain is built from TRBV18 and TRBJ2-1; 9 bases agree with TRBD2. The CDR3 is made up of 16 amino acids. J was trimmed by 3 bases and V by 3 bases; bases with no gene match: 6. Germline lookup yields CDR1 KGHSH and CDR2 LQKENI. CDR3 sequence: CASSPRLADIYNEQFF. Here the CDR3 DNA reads TGTGCCAGCTCACCGAGACTAGCGGATATCTACAATGAGCAGTTCTTC.

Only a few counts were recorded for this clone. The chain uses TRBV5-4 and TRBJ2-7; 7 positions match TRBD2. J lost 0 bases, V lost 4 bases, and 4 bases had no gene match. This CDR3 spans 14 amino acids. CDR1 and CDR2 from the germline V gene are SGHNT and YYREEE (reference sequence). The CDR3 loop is CASSDTSDSYEQYF. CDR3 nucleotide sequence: TGTGCCAGCAGCGACACTAGCGACTCCTACGAGCAGTACTTC.

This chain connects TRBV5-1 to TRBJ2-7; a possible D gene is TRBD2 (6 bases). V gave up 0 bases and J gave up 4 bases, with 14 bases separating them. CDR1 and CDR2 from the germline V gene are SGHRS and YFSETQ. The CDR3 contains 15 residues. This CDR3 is CASSLVQGGTYEQYF. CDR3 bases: TGCGCCAGCAGCTTGGTCCAGGGAGGCACATACGAGCAGTACTTC.

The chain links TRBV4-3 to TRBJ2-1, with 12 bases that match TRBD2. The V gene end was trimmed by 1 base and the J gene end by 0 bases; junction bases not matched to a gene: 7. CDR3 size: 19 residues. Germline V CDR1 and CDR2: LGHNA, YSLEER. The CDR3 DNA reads TGCGCCAGCAGCCAAGCCGGGACTAGCGGGCTCAGCTCCTACAATGAGCAGTTCTTC. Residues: CASSQAGTSGLSSYNEQFF.

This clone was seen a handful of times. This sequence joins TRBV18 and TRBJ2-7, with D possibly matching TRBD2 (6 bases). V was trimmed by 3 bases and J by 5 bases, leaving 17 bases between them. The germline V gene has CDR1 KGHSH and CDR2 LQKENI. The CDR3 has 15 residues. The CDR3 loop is CASSPRRDSFDEQYF. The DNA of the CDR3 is TGTGCCAGCTCACCGCGCCGGGACTCCTTTGACGAGCAGTACTTC.

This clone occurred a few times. The CDR3 spells CASSLLGAGGNIQYF. DNA for the CDR3: TGCGCCAGCAGCCTCTTAGGGGCAGGGGGAAACATTCAGTACTTC. J is TRBJ2-4 and V is TRBV5-1; TRBD1 matches 7 bases. Germline V gives CDR1 SGHRS, CDR2 YFSETQ. J gave up 6 bases and V 4 bases, and 10 bases lay outside the gene matches. CDR3 length: 15 amino acids.

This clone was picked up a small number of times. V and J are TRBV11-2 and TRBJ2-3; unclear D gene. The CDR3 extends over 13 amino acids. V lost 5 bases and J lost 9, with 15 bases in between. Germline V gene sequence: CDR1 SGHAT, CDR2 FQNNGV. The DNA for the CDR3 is TGTGCCAGCAGCCCCCTAACTTTGAGAACGCAGTATTTT. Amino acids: CASSPLTLRTQYF.

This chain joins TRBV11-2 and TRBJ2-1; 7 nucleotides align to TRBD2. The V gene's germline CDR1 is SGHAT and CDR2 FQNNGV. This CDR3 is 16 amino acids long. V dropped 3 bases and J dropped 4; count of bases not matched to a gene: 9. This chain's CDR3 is CASSFGGLDVYNEQFF. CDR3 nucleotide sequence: TGTGCCAGCAGCTTTGGCGGACTAGATGTGTACAATGAGCAGTTCTTC.

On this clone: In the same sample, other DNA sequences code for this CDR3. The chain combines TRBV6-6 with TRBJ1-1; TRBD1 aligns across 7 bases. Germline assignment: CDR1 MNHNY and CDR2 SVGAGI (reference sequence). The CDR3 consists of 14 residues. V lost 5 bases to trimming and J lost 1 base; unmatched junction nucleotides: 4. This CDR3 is CASSPGQTNTEAFF. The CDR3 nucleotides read TGTGCCAGCAGTCCGGGACAGACGAACACTGAAGCTTTCTTT.

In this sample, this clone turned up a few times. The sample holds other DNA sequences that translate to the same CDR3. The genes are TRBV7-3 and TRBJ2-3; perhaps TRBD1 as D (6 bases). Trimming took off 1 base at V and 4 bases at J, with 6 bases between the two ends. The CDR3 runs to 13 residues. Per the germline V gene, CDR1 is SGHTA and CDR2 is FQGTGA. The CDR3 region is CASSLKGADTQYF. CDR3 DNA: TGTGCCAGCAGCTTAAAGGGGGCAGATACGCAGTATTTT. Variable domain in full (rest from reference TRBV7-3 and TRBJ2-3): GAGVSQTPSNKVTEKGKYVELRCDPISGHTALYWYRQSLGQGPEFLIYFQGTGAADDSGLPNDRFFAVRPEGSVSTLKIQRTERGDSAVYLCASSLKGADTQYFGPGTRLTVL.

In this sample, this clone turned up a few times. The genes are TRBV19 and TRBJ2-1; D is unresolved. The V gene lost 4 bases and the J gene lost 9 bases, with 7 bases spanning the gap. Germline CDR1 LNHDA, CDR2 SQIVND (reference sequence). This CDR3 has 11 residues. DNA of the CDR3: TGTGCCAGTAGTACCAGGCTTGAGCAGTTCTTC. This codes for CASSTRLEQFF.

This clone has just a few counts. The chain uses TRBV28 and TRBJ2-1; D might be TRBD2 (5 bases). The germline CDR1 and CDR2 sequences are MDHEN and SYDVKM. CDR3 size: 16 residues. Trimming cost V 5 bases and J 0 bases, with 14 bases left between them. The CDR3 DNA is TGTGCCAGCAGTGCCCCCCAAGCGGCCTCCTACAATGAGCAGTTCTTC. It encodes CASSAPQAASYNEQFF.

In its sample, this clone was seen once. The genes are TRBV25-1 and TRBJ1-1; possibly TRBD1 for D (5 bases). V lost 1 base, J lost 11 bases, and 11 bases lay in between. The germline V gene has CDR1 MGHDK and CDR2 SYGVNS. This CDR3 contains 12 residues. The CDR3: CASSELGAKAFF. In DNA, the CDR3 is TGTGCCAGCAGTGAATTAGGGGCAAAGGCTTTCTTT. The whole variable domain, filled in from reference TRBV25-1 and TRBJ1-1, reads EADIYQTPRYLVIGTGKKITLECSQTMGHDKMYWYQQDPGMELHLIHYSYGVNSTEKGDLSSESTVSRIRTEHFPLTLESARPSHTSQYLCASSELGAKAFFGQGTRLTVV.

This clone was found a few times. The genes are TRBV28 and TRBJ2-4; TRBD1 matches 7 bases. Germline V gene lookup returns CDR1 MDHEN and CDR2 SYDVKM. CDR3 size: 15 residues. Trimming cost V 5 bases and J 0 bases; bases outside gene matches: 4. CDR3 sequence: CASSLQGIAKNIQYF. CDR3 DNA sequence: TGTGCCAGCAGTCTACAGGGGATAGCCAAAAACATTCAGTACTTC.

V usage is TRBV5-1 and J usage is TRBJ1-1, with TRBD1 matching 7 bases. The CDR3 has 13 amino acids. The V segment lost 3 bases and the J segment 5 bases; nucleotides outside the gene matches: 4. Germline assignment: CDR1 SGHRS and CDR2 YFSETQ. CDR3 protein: CASSSGQVTEAFF. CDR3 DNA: TGCGCCAGCAGCTCAGGACAGGTGACTGAAGCTTTCTTT.

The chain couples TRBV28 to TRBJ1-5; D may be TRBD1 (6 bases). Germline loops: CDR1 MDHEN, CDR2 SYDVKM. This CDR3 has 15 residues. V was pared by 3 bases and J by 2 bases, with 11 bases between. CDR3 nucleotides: TGTGCCAGCAGTTTGGCAGGGGAAGGCAATCAGCCCCAGCATTTT. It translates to CASSLAGEGNQPQHF.

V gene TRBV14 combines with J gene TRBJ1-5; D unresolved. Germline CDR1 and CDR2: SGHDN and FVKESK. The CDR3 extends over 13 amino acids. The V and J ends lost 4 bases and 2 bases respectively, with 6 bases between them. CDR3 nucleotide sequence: TGTGCCAGCAGCCGGGGAGGCAATCAGCCCCAGCATTTT. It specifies CASSRGGNQPQHF.

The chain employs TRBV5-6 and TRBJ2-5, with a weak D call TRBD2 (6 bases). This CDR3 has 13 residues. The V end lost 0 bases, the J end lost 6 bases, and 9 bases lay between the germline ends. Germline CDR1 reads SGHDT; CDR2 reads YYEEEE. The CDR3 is CASSLAGGKTQYF. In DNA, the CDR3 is TGTGCCAGCAGCTTGGCCGGAGGGAAGACCCAGTACTTC.

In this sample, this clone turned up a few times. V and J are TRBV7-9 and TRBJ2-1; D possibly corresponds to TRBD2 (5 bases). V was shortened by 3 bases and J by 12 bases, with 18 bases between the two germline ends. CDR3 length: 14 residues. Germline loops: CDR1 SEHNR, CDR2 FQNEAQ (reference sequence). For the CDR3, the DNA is TGTGCCAGCAGCTTTGGCAGTACGCTAGGAGGGCAGTTCTTC. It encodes CASSFGSTLGGQFF.

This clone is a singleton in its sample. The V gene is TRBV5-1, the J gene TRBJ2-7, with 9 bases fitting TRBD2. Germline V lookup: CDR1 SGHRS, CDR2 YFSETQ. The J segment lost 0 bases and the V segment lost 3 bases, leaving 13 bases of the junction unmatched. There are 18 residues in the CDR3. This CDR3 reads CASSSTSGLSTSSYEQYF. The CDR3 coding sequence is TGCGCCAGCAGCTCGACTAGCGGACTCTCTACTAGCTCCTACGAGCAGTACTTC.

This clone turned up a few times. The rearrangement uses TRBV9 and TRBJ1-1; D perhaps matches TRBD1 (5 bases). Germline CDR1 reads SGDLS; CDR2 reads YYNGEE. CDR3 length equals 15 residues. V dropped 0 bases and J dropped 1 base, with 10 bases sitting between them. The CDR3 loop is CASSVAGRENTEAFF. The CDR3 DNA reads TGTGCCAGCAGCGTAGCGGGCAGGGAGAACACTGAAGCTTTCTTT.

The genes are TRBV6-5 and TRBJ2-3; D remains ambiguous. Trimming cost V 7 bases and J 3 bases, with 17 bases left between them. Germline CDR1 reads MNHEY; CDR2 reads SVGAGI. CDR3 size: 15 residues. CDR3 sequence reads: CASTYGGPDTDTQYF. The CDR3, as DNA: TGTGCCAGCACATATGGCGGTCCAGATACAGATACGCAGTATTTT.

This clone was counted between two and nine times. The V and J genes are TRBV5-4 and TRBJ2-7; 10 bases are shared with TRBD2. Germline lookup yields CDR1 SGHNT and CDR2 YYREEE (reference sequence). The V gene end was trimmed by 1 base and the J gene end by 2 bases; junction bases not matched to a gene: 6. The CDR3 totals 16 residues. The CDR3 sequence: CASSLLSGRPPYEQYF. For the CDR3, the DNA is TGTGCCAGCAGCTTGCTTAGCGGGAGGCCACCCTACGAGCAGTACTTC.

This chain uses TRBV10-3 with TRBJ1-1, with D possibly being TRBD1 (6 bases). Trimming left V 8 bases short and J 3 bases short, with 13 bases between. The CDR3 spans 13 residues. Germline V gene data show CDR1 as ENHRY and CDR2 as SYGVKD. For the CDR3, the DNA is TGTGCCATCCGGACAGCCGGGGACACTGAAGCTTTCTTT. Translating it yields CAIRTAGDTEAFF.

Here the CDR3 reads CASSLEGRGRAFF. CDR3 sequence (DNA): TGTGCCAGCAGCTTAGAGGGGAGGGGCAGAGCTTTCTTT. The chain carries TRBV13 and TRBJ1-1, with a tentative D call TRBD1 (5 bases). The CDR3 has 13 residues. Trimming took off 1 base at V and 10 bases at J, with 13 bases between the two ends. The V gene's germline CDR1 is PRHDT and CDR2 FYEKMQ (reference sequence).

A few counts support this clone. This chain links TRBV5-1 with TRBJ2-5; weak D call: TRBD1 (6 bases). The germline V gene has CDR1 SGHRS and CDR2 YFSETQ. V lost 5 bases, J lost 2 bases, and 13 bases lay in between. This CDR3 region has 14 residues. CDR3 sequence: CASSTGSGQETQYF. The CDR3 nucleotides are TGCGCCAGCAGTACAGGGTCCGGGCAAGAGACCCAGTACTTC.

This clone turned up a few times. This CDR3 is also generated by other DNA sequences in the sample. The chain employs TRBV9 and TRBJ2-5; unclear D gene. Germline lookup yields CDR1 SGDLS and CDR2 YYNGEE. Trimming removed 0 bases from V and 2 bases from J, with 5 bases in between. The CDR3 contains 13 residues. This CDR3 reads CASSVGQQETQYF. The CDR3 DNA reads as TGTGCCAGCAGCGTAGGTCAGCAAGAGACCCAGTACTTC.

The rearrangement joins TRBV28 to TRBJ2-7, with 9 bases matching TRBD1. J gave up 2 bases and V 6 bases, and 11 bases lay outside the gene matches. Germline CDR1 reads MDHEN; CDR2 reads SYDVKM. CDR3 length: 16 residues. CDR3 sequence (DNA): TGTGCCAGCAGCTTCGGACCGGGACAGGGAACCTACGAGCAGTACTTC. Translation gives CASSFGPGQGTYEQYF.

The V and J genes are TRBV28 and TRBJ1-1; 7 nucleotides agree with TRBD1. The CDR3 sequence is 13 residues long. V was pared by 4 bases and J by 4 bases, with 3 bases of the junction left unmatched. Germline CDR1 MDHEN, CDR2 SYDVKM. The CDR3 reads CASSSPGGTEAFF. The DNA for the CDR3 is TGTGCCAGCAGTTCTCCAGGGGGCACTGAAGCTTTCTTT.